The clone carrying this T cell receptor beta chain was observed a handful of times. Its matching antigen is unknown. The sample originates from a study of cytomegalovirus exposure and HLA in healthy donors. Overall study results and limits: Associated with cytomegalovirus, according to the listing, were approximately 160 TCR beta chains. Published work reported that the classifier diagnosed cytomegalovirus status with high specificity and sensitivity.

Sequencing was performed with immunoSEQ multiplex PCR; in TCRdb, only in-frame clones are kept and a portion is missing. The data show about 120,000 clones, around 86% seen once. While the first cohort had 600 to 850 subjects, the donors belonged to the separate validation cohort of roughly 130 subjects. V was pared by 2 bases and J by 4 bases, with 9 bases between. The germline V gene has CDR1 SGHNT and CDR2 YYREEE (reference sequence). This CDR3 contains 13 residues. The sequencing input was PBMCs. The chain has TRBV5-4 and TRBJ1-2; TRBD1 is a possible D gene (5 bases). The receptor was derived from a man between 18 and 29 years old in good health and CMV-seronegative. CDR3 DNA: TGTGCCAGCAGCTTAGGGGCAGGCTATGGCTACACCTTC. It codes for CASSLGAGYGYTF.